Listed here are 5 T cell receptor beta chains from one sample, sequenced in a study of shared clonotypes between healthy human individuals (dated by TCRdb to about 2020). CD8 naive samples consisted of CD45RO-negative cells that were positively selected for CCR7, yielding a CD45RA+CCR7+ population without TemRA cells. The library was built by means of the immunoSEQ multiplex PCR assay. TCRdb's version of the immuneACCESS table is confined to in-frame rearrangements and falls short of the full clone set. An unresolved V gene accounts for under half of the shortfall where checked; the remainder is of unknown origin. Here the sample has over 2 million clones; about 95% occur a single time. Of the sample, about 1.1% falls within the top ten clones. Sequenced material: naive CD8+ T cells sorted from blood. This specimen's cell subset or site label, per the study, means: CD45RA+CCR7+. These receptors came from a man younger than 30 in good health.

The V and J genes are TRBV19 and TRBJ2-2; the D gene is possibly TRBD1 (5 bases). Trimming removed 6 bases from V and 6 bases from J, with 17 bases in between. This CDR3 spans 15 amino acids. Germline assignment: CDR1 LNHDA and CDR2 SQIVND (reference sequence). In nucleotides, the CDR3 is TGTGCCAGTAGGAGCAGGGATTTTTTCGCCGGGGAGCTGTTTTTT. It yields the protein CASRSRDFFAGELFF.

The V call is TRBV7-9, the J call TRBJ1-5, with TRBD1 matching over 10 bases. Looked up from germline, CDR1 is SEHNR and CDR2 is FQNEAQ (reference sequence). With V trimmed by 4 bases and J by 3 bases, 6 bases remained unmatched. CDR3 size: 16 residues. CDR3 nucleotides: TGTGCCAGCAGCTCTTCCGGGACAGGGGACAATCAGCCCCAGCATTTT. It codes for CASSSSGTGDNQPQHF.

This chain connects TRBV9 to TRBJ1-1; D may be TRBD1 (5 bases). V was pared by 4 bases and J by 0 bases, with 13 bases between. This CDR3 contains 15 residues. CDR1 is SGDLS and CDR2 is YYNGEE in the germline V gene. In nucleotides, the CDR3 is TGTGCCAGCAGCCTAGGGCAGGGCTTGAACACTGAAGCTTTCTTT. This codes for CASSLGQGLNTEAFF.

This chain uses TRBV2 with TRBJ1-2, with 7 bases matching TRBD1. CDR1 and CDR2 from the germline V gene are SNHLY and FYNNEI. The CDR3 has 12 amino acids. With 10 bases clipped from V and 2 bases from J, the junction kept 4 bases outside the gene matches. CDR3 bases: TGTGCCAAGGGGGCCGCAAACTATGGCTACACCTTC. Translating it yields CAKGAANYGYTF.

The CDR3 protein is CASSEAFRGRTNEKLFF. CDR3 in DNA: TGTGCCAGCAGTGAAGCTTTCAGGGGGAGGACTAATGAAAAACTGTTTTTT. V and J are TRBV2 and TRBJ1-4, with 7 bases matching TRBD1. Looked up from germline, CDR1 is SNHLY and CDR2 is FYNNEI. This CDR3 contains 17 residues. Trimming took 0 bases from V and 2 from J; bases not matched to a gene: 6.